This T cell receptor (beta chain) stems from a study of cytomegalovirus exposure and HLA in healthy donors. The PCR contained 60 Vbeta and 13 Jbeta primers. Measured with immunoSEQ multiplex PCR; TCRdb has only the in-frame clones, and not every one. The table includes 100,000 to 150,000 clones, 15% to 20% detected once. Findings and caveats of the study: Follow-up analysis found HLA locus-dependent TCR association rates, highest for DRB1 and lowest for HLA-C.

The germline V gene has CDR1 MDHEN and CDR2 SYDVKM. The CDR3 length is 17 residues. V shed 3 bases and J 12 bases; nucleotides not matched to a gene: 15. This clone counts as medium-sized (0.01 to 0.1%). Its target is unknown. The chain uses TRBV28 and TRBJ2-1; 12 bases line up with TRBD2. The TCR sequence derives from a female donor in good health and CMV-seropositive. Sequenced: PBMCs. In nucleotides, the CDR3 is TGTGCCAGCAGTTTGTATTGGCCGTTTCTAGCGGGAGGGGGGCAGTTCTTC. As protein: CASSLYWPFLAGGGQFF.